This T cell receptor (beta chain) was found in a study of beta chain features in type 1 diabetes. Findings of the study overall: Short templates might get an advantage during PCR, and this would be equal in patients and controls.

This clone has just a few counts. Its antigen remains unidentified. Other nucleotide sequences in the sample specify the same CDR3. What was sequenced were expressed TCRB transcripts, since all of the isolated RNA had been reverse transcribed. The assay was immunoSEQ multiplex PCR, and TCRdb's table has in-frame clones only and misses some. The table lists around 340,000 clones, 6.5% to 10% of them singletons. Trimming removed 3 bases from V and 1 base from J, with 4 bases in between. CDR1 is ENHRY, CDR2 SYGVKD, per germline. This CDR3 contains 12 residues. The V call is TRBV10-3, the J call TRBJ2-7; D uncertain. The sample taken for sequencing was central memory CD4+ T cells from blood. The sequence was collected from a young woman in good health. In DNA, the CDR3 is TGTGCCATCAGTGACAGTTCCTACGAGCAGTACTTC. Amino acids: CAISDSSYEQYF.